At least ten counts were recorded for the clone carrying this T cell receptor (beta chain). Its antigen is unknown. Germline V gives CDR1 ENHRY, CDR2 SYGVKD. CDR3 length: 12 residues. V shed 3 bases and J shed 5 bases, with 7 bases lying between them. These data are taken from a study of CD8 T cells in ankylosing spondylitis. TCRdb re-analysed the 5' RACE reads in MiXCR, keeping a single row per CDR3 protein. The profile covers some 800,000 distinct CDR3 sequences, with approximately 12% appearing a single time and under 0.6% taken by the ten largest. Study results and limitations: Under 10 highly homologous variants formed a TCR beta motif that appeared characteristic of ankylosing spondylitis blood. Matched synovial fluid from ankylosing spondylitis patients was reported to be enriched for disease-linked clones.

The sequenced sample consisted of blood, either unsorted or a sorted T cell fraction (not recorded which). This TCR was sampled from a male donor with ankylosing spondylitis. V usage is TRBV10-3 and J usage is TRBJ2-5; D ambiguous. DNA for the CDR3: TGTGCCATCAGTGATGGTTTGGAGACCCAGTACTTC. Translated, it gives CAISDGLETQYF.